The T cell receptor beta chain described here comes from a study of shared clonotypes between healthy human individuals (dated by TCRdb to the early 2020s). Broadly, across the study: Three men and a couple of women, aged 18 to 49 years, made up the cohort. Per donor, three plates each were used for CD4 naive and CD4 memory, two for CD8 naive, and one for CD8 memory. Blood TCR repertoires of roughly five healthy adults were deeply sequenced to estimate repertoire size and the extent of clonotype sharing between individuals. To increase sequencing depth and limit assay-specific biases, different laboratories used diverse techniques to prepare libraries and sequence TCR repertoires. Leukapheresis yielded between about 0.94 and 8.9 billion PBMCs per donor.

For this clone: Its specific antigen is unknown. No base quality values were provided; no much bigger clone lies one nucleotide off.

The paper as a whole reports these results and caveats: When a handful of donors were compared, the shared fraction of clonotypes was approximately 5% for naive CD4, around 3.6% for naive CD8, 2.3% for memory CD4, and under 0.5% for memory CD8. Pairwise subsampling led to the expectation that sequencing depth would affect the degree of clonotype sharing among donors. Incomplete sequencing was indicated by rarefaction of sorted-subset datasets, despite the large sequencing depth. Only blood was sampled, and tissue TCR repertoires likely differ from those in blood. The genetic and exposure-history diversity represented was limited by the small number of donors. Estimated clonotype richness was generally larger for naive than for memory subsets. Compared with non-shared clonotypes, clonotypes shared by all four sorted-subset donors had higher generation probabilities.

TCR CDR3 regions were amplified from genomic DNA by multiplex PCR using the deep immunoSEQ assay. For each cell subset, the extracted genomic DNA was distributed evenly across all wells of several immunoSEQ 96-well plates, and each plate served as one replicate. For sorted subsets, about 200 ng genomic DNA, equal to 30,000 or so T cell genomes, was loaded into each replicate PCR. Purified libraries were measured with a Qubit 3.0 fluorometer, size-checked on a Bioanalyzer 2100, and measured again with the KAPA Library Quantification kit. Each immunoSEQ 96-well plate was sequenced on its own single-read 150-cycle Illumina NextSeq 550 flow cell. Under the source paper's analysis protocol: Because the immunoSEQ output held only junctional sequences and lacked quality scores, the filtering could not match the filtering applied to full-length reads. Sequences were annotated with PyIR, a Python wrapper for IgBLAST v1.9, and V/J genes and CDR3 were assigned using IMGT germline references. Reads with weak V/J assignments (E-value above 1e-6), missing CDR3, stop codons, out-of-frame junctions, or ambiguous translated residues were removed. A V3J clonotype was defined by an identical inferred V gene, J gene, and CDR3 amino acid sequence. Percentage overlap between repertoires was calculated by dividing the number of shared unique clonotypes by the size of the smaller repertoire. Repertoire richness was assessed with RTK rarefaction, the Chao1 estimator, and Recon v2.1 estimates of unobserved clonotypes. For all TCRbeta clonotypes obtained by the gDNA method from a few donors, generation probabilities were computed with OLGA. Here the immuneACCESS table is served through TCRdb, limited to in-frame sequences with V and J called. Missing clones are a known gap in these copies; in checked studies unresolved V genes cover under half, and the rest lacks a known reason. V and J calls and clone size are as listed in that table; D and trimming were resolved from the DNA. The table for this sample lists over a million clones; around 78% of them were counted only once. Jointly, the top ten make up under 0.65% of the sample.

Inclusive of the bounding cysteine and phenylalanine, the CDR3 is 17 residues long. Only CDR3 DNA remains: 51 bases, in frame from the first base. Based on the germline V gene, the CDR1 and CDR2 sequences are LGHNA and YNFKEQ. A distance of 19 bases separates the germline ends of V and J, which lose 0 bases and 8 bases respectively. The donors were healthy, HIV-negative adults with no recently reported acute infections or vaccinations. Only Caucasian adults living in Nashville, Tennessee, USA were represented among the donors. Magnetic negative selection was used to enrich CD4+ T cells, after which naive cells were positively selected on CD45RA and the negative fraction became the memory subset. Blood was collected by leukapheresis, and PBMCs were isolated by Ficoll-Histopaque density gradient centrifugation and then cryopreserved in liquid nitrogen vapor phase. Analytical flow cytometry was used to check the purity and quantity of every magnetically sorted T cell population. Genomic DNA was isolated from each sorted fraction and quantified by UV absorbance on a Nanodrop 2000c.

Recombination connected TRBV4-2 to TRBJ1-4, with the D gene call left open. This TCR came from a man between 18 and 29 years old in good health. Some clones in this sample may be carry-over from other donors' samples. The sample comprised memory CD4+ T cells from PBMCs. The cell subset or site tag for this specimen amounts to: CD45RA-negative fraction. CDR3 reads: CASSQDERAGYEEKLFF. The DNA is TGTGCCAGCAGCCAAGATGAGAGGGCCGGGTACGAGGAAAAACTGTTTTTT.